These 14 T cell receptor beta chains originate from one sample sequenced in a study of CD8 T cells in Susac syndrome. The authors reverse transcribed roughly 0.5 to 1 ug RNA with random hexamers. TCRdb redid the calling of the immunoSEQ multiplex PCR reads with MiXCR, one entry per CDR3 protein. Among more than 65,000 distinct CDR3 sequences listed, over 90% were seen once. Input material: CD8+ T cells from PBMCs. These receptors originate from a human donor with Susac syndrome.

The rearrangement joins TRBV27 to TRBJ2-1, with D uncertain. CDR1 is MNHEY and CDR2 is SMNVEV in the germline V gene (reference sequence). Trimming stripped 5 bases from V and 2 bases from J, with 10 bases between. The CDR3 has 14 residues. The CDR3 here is CASSDVGPYNEQFF. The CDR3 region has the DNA TGTGCCAGCAGTGATGTAGGCCCCTACAATGAGCAGTTCTTC.

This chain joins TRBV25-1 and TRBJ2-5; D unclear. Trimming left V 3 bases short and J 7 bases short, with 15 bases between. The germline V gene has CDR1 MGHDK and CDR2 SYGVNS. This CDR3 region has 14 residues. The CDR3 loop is CASSDPAVKGTQYF. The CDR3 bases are TGTGCCAGCAGTGATCCCGCCGTCAAAGGGACCCAGTACTTC.

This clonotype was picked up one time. The CDR3 bases are TGTGCCAGCAGCGTCGGTATGTCCAATGGCTACACCTTC. This translates into CASSVGMSNGYTF. V and J are TRBV9 and TRBJ1-2, with D unclear. The CDR3 is 13 amino acids. Germline-derived CDR1 and CDR2 are SGDLS and YYNGEE. Trimming took 2 bases from V and 6 from J, leaving 11 bases between them.

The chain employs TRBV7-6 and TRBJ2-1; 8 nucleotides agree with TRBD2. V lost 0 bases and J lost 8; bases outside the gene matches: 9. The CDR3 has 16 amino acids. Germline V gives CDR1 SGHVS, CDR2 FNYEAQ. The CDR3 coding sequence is TGTGCCAGCAGCTTAGCGCGCAGCGGGAGAGTGGATGAGCAGTTCTTC. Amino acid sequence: CASSLARSGRVDEQFF.

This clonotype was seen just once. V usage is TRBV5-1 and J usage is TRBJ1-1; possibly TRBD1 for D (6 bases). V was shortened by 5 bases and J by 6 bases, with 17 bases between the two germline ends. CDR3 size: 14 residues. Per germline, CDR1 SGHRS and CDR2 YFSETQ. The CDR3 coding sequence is TGCGCCAGCAGTTCCAACAGGGATTTCGCTGAAGCTTTCTTT. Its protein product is CASSSNRDFAEAFF.

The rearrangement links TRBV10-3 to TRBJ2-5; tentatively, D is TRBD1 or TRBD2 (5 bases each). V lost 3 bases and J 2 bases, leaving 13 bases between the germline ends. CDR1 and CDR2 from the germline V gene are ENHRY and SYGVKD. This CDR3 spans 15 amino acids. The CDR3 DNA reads TGTGCCATCAGTGATGTACGAGGGACGCAAGAGACCCAGTACTTC. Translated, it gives CAISDVRGTQETQYF.

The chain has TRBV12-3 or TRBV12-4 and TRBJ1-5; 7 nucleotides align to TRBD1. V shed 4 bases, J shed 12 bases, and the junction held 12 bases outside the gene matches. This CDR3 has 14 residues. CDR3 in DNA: TGTGCCAGCAGTTCCCCTCGACAGGGCGCGGTCCAGCATTTT. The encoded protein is CASSSPRQGAVQHF.

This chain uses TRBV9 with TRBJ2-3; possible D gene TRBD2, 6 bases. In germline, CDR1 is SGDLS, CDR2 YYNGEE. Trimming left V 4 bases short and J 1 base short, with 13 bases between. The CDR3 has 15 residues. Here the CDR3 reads CASSFAGSGTDTQYF. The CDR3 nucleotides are TGTGCCAGCAGCTTCGCCGGGAGCGGCACAGATACGCAGTATTTT.

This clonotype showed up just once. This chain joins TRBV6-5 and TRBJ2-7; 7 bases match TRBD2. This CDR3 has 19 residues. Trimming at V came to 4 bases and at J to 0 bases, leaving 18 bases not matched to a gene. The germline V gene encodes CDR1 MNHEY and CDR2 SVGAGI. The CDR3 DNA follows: TGTGCCAGCAGTTCCACCCTACCCGGACTAGGCGGTTACTCCTACGAGCAGTACTTC. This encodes CASSSTLPGLGGYSYEQYF.

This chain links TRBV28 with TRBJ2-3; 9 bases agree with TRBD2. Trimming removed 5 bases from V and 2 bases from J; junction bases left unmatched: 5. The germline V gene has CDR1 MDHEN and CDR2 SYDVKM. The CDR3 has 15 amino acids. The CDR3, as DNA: TGTGCCAGCAGTCGACTAGCGGAACCCACAGATACGCAGTATTTT. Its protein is CASSRLAEPTDTQYF.

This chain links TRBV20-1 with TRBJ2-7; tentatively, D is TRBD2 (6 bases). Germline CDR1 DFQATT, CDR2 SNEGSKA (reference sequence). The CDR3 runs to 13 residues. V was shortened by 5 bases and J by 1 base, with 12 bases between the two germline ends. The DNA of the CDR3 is TGCAGTGCTGCACACCGGGAGTCCTACGAGCAGTACTTC. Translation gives CSAAHRESYEQYF.

The CDR3 is CSAPSGGALKETQYF. The CDR3 nucleotides read TGCAGTGCTCCATCAGGGGGAGCCCTCAAGGAGACCCAGTACTTC. The rearrangement links TRBV20-1 to TRBJ2-5; 7 bases fit TRBD1. The CDR3 length is 15 residues. The V and J ends lost 5 bases and 5 bases, in that order; junction bases with no gene match: 14. Germline CDR1 reads DFQATT; CDR2 reads SNEGSKA (reference sequence).

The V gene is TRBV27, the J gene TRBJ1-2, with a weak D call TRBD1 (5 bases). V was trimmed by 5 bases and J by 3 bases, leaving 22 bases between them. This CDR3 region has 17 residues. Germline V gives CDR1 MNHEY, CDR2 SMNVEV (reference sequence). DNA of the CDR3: TGTGCCAGCAGTCACCGATTCTTTCGGGGGGTTGACTATGGCTACACCTTC. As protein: CASSHRFFRGVDYGYTF.

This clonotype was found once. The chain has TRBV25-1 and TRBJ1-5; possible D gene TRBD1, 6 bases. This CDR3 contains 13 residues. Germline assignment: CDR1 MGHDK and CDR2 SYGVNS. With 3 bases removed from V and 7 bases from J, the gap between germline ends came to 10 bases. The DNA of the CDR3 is TGTGCCAGCAGTGACGGGACATCGCAGCCCCAGCATTTT. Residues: CASSDGTSQPQHF.